This entry lists 22 T cell receptor beta chains sequenced from one sample in a study of T cell responses to AZD1222 COVID-19 vaccine. Clones were sequenced by immunoSEQ multiplex PCR, and TCRdb holds only the in-frame ones, with some missing. Of roughly 110,000 clones detected, 91% appear once; the ten largest clones hold 20% to 25%. The source was peripheral blood, collected on day 0 of AZD1222 vaccination. These receptors came from an adult in good health.

The V call is TRBV5-4, the J call TRBJ1-1; D may be TRBD1 (6 bases). This CDR3 contains 14 residues. Germline V gives CDR1 SGHNT, CDR2 YYREEE (reference sequence). Trimming removed 4 bases at V and 1 base at J, with 11 bases between. Here the CDR3 DNA reads TGTGCCAGCAGCCTACTACAGGGGAACACTGAAGCTTTCTTT. This translates into CASSLLQGNTEAFF.

V usage is TRBV10-3 and J usage is TRBJ1-1, with TRBD1 as a possible D gene (6 bases). Deletions cut 10 bases from V and 5 bases from J, with 20 bases between. The germline V gene encodes CDR1 ENHRY and CDR2 SYGVKD. This CDR3 region has 14 residues. CDR3 sequence reads: CATQGGGDPTEAFF. CDR3 nucleotides: TGTGCCACCCAAGGGGGAGGGGATCCGACTGAAGCTTTCTTT.

The chain links TRBV7-2 to TRBJ2-5; TRBD1 agrees at 7 bases. J gave up 5 bases and V 5 bases, and 8 bases lay outside the gene matches. CDR1 is SGHTA and CDR2 is FQGNSA in the germline V gene. The CDR3 has 14 residues. DNA of the CDR3: TGTGCCAGCAGCCCAAGGGGGCGCGGGGAGACCCAGTACTTC. Translated, it gives CASSPRGRGETQYF.

This chain joins TRBV5-6 and TRBJ2-4; 8 bases align to TRBD2. The V gene end was trimmed by 0 bases and the J gene end by 11 bases; junction bases not matched to a gene: 13. Germline values: CDR1 SGHDT, CDR2 YYEEEE. The CDR3 spans 16 residues. CDR3 nucleotide sequence: TGTGCCAGCAGCTTGGAGAAAGGGACTAGTAACTCCCTTCAGTACTTC. Protein: CASSLEKGTSNSLQYF.

The chain carries TRBV23-1 and TRBJ1-5; D gene unclear. TRBV23-1 counts as an open reading frame of uncertain function. The CDR3 has 16 amino acids. Trimming took 0 bases from V and 0 from J, leaving 9 bases between them. The DNA for the CDR3 is TGCGCCAGCAGTCAATCCAGACATGATAGCAATCAGCCCCAGCATTTT. Protein product: CASSQSRHDSNQPQHF.

The chain combines TRBV19 with TRBJ1-1, with no clear D. In germline, CDR1 is LNHDA, CDR2 SQIVND (reference sequence). The germline V and J ends were trimmed by 1 base and 2 bases, with 5 bases remaining between them. The CDR3 is 13 amino acids. The CDR3 reads CASSIGANTEAFF. The CDR3 region has the DNA TGTGCCAGTAGTATAGGGGCTAACACTGAAGCTTTCTTT.

This clone has just one count. The rearrangement links TRBV25-1 to TRBJ1-1, with a weak D call TRBD1 (5 bases). Deletions cut 4 bases from V and 2 bases from J, with 11 bases between. This CDR3 contains 14 residues. Germline-derived CDR1 and CDR2 are MGHDK and SYGVNS. In DNA form, the CDR3 reads TGTGCCAGCAGTGTAAGCAGGGCCAACACTGAAGCTTTCTTT. Encoded protein: CASSVSRANTEAFF.

The V call is TRBV5-1, the J call TRBJ1-2; no clear D gene. The germline CDR1 and CDR2 sequences are SGHRS and YFSETQ. CDR3 length: 15 amino acids. Trimming removed 0 bases at V and 7 bases at J, with 16 bases between. The CDR3 is CASSLAAEMSSGYTF. In DNA form, the CDR3 reads TGCGCCAGCAGCTTGGCGGCCGAAATGAGCTCTGGCTACACCTTC.

The V and J genes are TRBV5-1 and TRBJ1-4, with D unresolved. Germline assignment: CDR1 SGHRS and CDR2 YFSETQ. V lost 5 bases and J 2 bases, leaving 16 bases between the germline ends. This CDR3 contains 16 residues. The CDR3: CASSRSAGPTNEKLFF. CDR3 DNA: TGCGCCAGCAGTCGGAGCGCCGGGCCCACTAATGAAAAACTGTTTTTT.

This chain connects TRBV6-4 to TRBJ1-5; D is unclear. The ends were cut back, 6 bases at V and 2 bases at J, with 14 bases in the middle. This CDR3 spans 15 amino acids. Per germline, CDR1 MRHNA and CDR2 SNTAGT. The CDR3 DNA sequence: TGTGCCAGCAGGATTCCCTTAGCTTGCAATCAGCCCCAGCATTTT. Translating gives CASRIPLACNQPQHF.

The chain uses TRBV11-2 and TRBJ2-4; D unclear. The CDR3 covers 14 residues. V lost 1 base, J lost 9 bases, and 13 bases lay in between. Germline CDR1 reads SGHAT; CDR2 reads FQNNGV. The CDR3 DNA follows: TGTGCCAGCAGCTTAGGTCTAGACCTTGGCATTCAGTACTTC. Its protein product is CASSLGLDLGIQYF. The variable domain in full, with the rest retrieved from reference TRBV11-2 and TRBJ2-4, is EAGVAQSPRYKIIEKRQSVAFWCNPISGHATLYWYQQILGQGPKLLIQFQNNGVVDDSQLPKDRFSAERLKGVDSTLKIQPAKLEDSAVYLCASSLGLDLGIQYFGAGTRLSVL.

This chain links TRBV6-2 or TRBV6-3 with TRBJ2-5, with D perhaps TRBD2 (6 bases). CDR1 MNHEY and CDR2 SVGEGT come from the germline V gene. Trimming stripped 5 bases from V and 0 bases from J, with 10 bases between. The CDR3 consists of 14 residues. The CDR3: CASSGRRYQETQYF. CDR3 bases: TGTGCCAGCAGTGGGAGGCGGTACCAAGAGACCCAGTACTTC.

The V gene is TRBV11-2, the J gene TRBJ1-2; possible D gene TRBD1, 6 bases. The CDR3 extends over 14 amino acids. The germline V gene encodes CDR1 SGHAT and CDR2 FQNNGV. Trimming pared 0 bases from V and 4 bases from J, leaving 9 bases between. The CDR3 DNA reads TGTGCCAGCAGCTTAGATGGACAGCTCTATGGCTACACCTTC. It yields the protein CASSLDGQLYGYTF.

CDR3 nucleotides: TGTGCCAGCAGCCGACTTGTCCCGGGACAGGGCCGAAATGAAAAACTGTTTTTT. This codes for CASSRLVPGQGRNEKLFF. The chain has TRBV6-6 and TRBJ1-4, with 9 bases matching TRBD1. CDR3 length equals 18 residues. Germline V gives CDR1 MNHNY, CDR2 SVGAGI (reference sequence). V lost 6 bases and J lost 5; bases outside the gene matches: 16.

The genes are TRBV5-4 and TRBJ2-7; 7 bases fit TRBD2. The CDR3 runs to 12 residues. Germline V lookup: CDR1 SGHNT, CDR2 YYREEE (reference sequence). V was pared by 3 bases and J by 5 bases, with 2 bases of the junction left unmatched. The CDR3 DNA reads as TGTGCCAGCAGCTGGGAGGGTAACGAGCAGTACTTC. Translating it yields CASSWEGNEQYF.

The chain combines TRBV4-2 with TRBJ2-3; 15 bases agree with TRBD2. The length of the CDR3 is 15 residues. V was clipped by 4 bases and J by 5 bases; unmatched bases: 1. Per germline, CDR1 LGHNA and CDR2 YNFKEQ. CDR3 nucleotide sequence: TGTGCCAGCAGCCGGGGACTAGCGGGGGGAGATACGCAGTATTTT. Amino acid sequence: CASSRGLAGGDTQYF.

This clone was seen a few times. CDR3 DNA sequence: TGTGCCAGCAACGCTGGACAGGGCATACAAGAGACCCAGTACTTC. Protein sequence: CASNAGQGIQETQYF. This chain links TRBV7-9 with TRBJ2-5; the match to TRBD1 covers 8 bases. From germline, CDR1 is SEHNR and CDR2 FQNEAQ (reference sequence). This CDR3 spans 15 amino acids. V was clipped by 7 bases and J by 2 bases; unmatched bases: 9.

The chain joins TRBV3-1 (or the pseudogene TRBV3-2) to TRBJ2-1; D may be TRBD1 (7 bases). This CDR3 has 11 residues. Trimming removed 4 bases at V and 12 bases at J, with 10 bases between. Germline CDR1 LGHDT, CDR2 YNNKEL (reference sequence). Written as DNA, the CDR3 is TGTGCCAGCAGCCGGAGGGGGCCGCAGTTCTTC. As protein: CASSRRGPQFF.

The rearrangement joins TRBV13 to TRBJ1-2; no reliable D call. The germline V and J ends were trimmed by 5 bases and 5 bases, with 9 bases remaining between them. The length of the CDR3 is 12 residues. Germline V lookup: CDR1 PRHDT, CDR2 FYEKMQ (reference sequence). The CDR3 nucleotides are TGTGCCAGCAGCCTCCGACGGTATGGCTACACCTTC. Its protein is CASSLRRYGYTF.

The V call is TRBV7-2, the J call TRBJ1-2; D perhaps matches TRBD1 (5 bases). The germline V gene has CDR1 SGHTA and CDR2 FQGNSA. This CDR3 has 15 amino acids. V dropped 1 base and J dropped 7 bases, with 16 bases sitting between them. The CDR3: CASSLVSGGSSGYTF. CDR3 nucleotide sequence: TGTGCCAGCAGCTTAGTGTCGGGGGGATCGAGTGGCTACACCTTC.

The V call is TRBV19, the J call TRBJ1-3; 9 bases are shared with TRBD1. Looked up from germline, CDR1 is LNHDA and CDR2 is SQIVND (reference sequence). The ends lost 6 bases at V and 0 bases at J; junction bases unmatched: 12. The CDR3 totals 18 residues. CDR3 nucleotides: TGTGCCAGTAGAACCGGGACAGGGCCAATGGGCTCTGGAAACACCATATATTTT. Protein sequence: CASRTGTGPMGSGNTIYF.

This clone was recorded only once. The CDR3: CASSSGQPYEQYF. In DNA form, the CDR3 reads TGTGCCAGTAGTTCGGGACAGCCTTACGAGCAGTACTTC. The J gene is TRBJ2-7, the V gene TRBV19; 7 nucleotides agree with TRBD1. V lost 5 bases, J lost 4 bases, and 5 bases stayed unmatched. CDR1 LNHDA and CDR2 SQIVND come from the germline V gene (reference sequence). The CDR3 covers 13 residues.